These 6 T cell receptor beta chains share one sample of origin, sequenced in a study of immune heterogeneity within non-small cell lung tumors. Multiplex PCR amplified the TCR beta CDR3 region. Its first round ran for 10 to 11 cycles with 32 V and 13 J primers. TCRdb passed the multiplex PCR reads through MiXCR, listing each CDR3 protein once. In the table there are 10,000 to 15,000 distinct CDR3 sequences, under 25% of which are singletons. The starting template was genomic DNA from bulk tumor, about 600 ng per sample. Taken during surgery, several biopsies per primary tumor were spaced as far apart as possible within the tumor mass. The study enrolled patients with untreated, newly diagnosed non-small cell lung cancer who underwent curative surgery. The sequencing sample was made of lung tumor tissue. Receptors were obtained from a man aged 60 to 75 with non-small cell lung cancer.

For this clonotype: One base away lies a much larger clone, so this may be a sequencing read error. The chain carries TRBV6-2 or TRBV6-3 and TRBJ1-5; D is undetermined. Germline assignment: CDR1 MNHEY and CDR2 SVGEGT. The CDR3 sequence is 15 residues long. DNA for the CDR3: TGTGCCAGCAGTGACAAAGCCCAGTCGCGTCAGCCCCAGAATTTT. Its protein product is CASSDKAQSRQPQNF.

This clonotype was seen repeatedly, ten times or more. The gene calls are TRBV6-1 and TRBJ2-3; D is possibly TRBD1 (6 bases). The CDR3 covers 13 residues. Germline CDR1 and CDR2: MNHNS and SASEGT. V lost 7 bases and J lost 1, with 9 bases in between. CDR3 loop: CASKGDGTDTQYF. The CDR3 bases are TGTGCCAGCAAGGGGGATGGCACAGATACGCAGTATTTT.

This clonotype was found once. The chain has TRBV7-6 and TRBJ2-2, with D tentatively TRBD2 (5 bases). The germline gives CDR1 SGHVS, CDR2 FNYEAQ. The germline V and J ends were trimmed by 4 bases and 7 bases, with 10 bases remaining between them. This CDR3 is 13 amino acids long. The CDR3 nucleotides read TGTGCCAGCAGCTCAGGCGGAGGCGGGGAGCTGTTTTTT. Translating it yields CASSSGGGGELFF.

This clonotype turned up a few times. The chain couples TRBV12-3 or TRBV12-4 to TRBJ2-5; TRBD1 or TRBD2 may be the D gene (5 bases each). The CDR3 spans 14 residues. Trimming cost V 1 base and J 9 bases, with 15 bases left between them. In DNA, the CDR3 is TGTGCCAGCAGTTTAGAGACGGGACCTTGGGCCCAGTACTTC. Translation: CASSLETGPWAQYF.

The CDR3 sequence is CASSLQYNNQPQHF. The CDR3 DNA follows: TGTGCCAGCAGCTTGCAGTATAACAATCAGCCCCAGCATTTT. The chain links TRBV5-6 to TRBJ1-5; D unresolved. The CDR3 covers 14 residues. From germline, CDR1 is SGHDT and CDR2 YYEEEE. Between the trimmed V and J ends, which lost 1 base and 3 bases, there was a span of 8 bases. Using reference TRBV5-6 and TRBJ1-5 for the parts outside the CDR3, the full variable domain is DAGVTQSPTHLIKTRGQQVTLRCSPKSGHDTVSWYQQALGQGPQFIFQYYEEEERQRGNFPDRFSGHQFPNYSSELNVNALLLGDSALYLCASSLQYNNQPQHFGDGTRLSIL.

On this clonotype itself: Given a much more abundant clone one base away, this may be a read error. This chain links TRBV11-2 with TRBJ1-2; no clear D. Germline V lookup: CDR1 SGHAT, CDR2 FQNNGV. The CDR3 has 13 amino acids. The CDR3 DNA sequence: TGTGCCAGCATCTTATCCCCGGCGGATGGCTACACCTTC. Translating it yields CASILSPADGYTF. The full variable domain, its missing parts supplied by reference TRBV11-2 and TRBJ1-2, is EAGVAQSPRYKIIEKRQSVAFWCNPISGHATLYWYQQILGQGPKLLIQFQNNGVVDDSQLPKDRFSAERLKGVDSTLKIQPAKLEDSAVYLCASILSPADGYTFGSGTRLTVV.